This T cell receptor (beta chain) was observed in a study of Graves' ophthalmopathy and Graves' hyperthyroidism listed by TCRdb under 2018. Study-wide context: Peripheral blood was collected at initial diagnosis, before any treatment. TCR beta repertoire signatures were used to distinguish Graves' ophthalmopathy from Graves' hyperthyroidism and to predict progression to ophthalmopathy. In total, over 130 blood samples were TCR-sequenced: some 40 ophthalmopathy, some 80 hyperthyroidism and approximately 17 hyperthyroidism-to-ophthalmopathy patients. To explore V-J signatures distinguishing ophthalmopathy from hyperthyroidism, a discovery set of some 100 patients (43 ophthalmopathy, about 57 stable hyperthyroidism) was enrolled. For independent validation, a separate cohort was made up of roughly 19 hyperthyroidism patients plus 17 patients who later progressed from hyperthyroidism to ophthalmopathy. T-cell repertoires of thyroid tissue and blood were compared in six hyperthyroidism patients. Once sampling was done, hyperthyroidism patients were given methimazole at a starting dose of 30 mg daily, while ophthalmopathy patients were given high-dose intravenous methylprednisolone. Findings and caveats that apply to the study as a whole: No statistical method was used to set the sample size in advance, and the investigators knew which group each participant was assigned to. In cross-validation, the 13-signature model distinguished ophthalmopathy from stable hyperthyroidism with 85% to 90% sensitivity and around 81% specificity, and in the test set the corresponding values were approximately 80% and 68%. In validation, the model predicted ophthalmopathy progression with about 64% sensitivity and roughly 78% specificity; some 13 predicted patients were CT-confirmed with GO in a median of 6.5 months. Among expanded thyroid clonotypes with frequency above 0.001, most also showed up in blood, which suggests that blood repertoires may reflect the thyroid immune response.

For repertoire sequencing, the TCR beta CDR3 regions were amplified from RNA transcripts. A first-round RT-PCR used HTBI primers with the Qiagen OneStep RT-PCR kit, followed by a second-round multiplex PCR, size selection and purification. Libraries were sequenced paired-end with 100 bp reads on an Illumina HiSeq2000. Concerning the study's data processing: SOAPnuke was used to process the reads, throwing out any read that had adapters, had uncalled bases, had a mean Phred below 15, or lacked an exact constant-primer or identifier match. High-quality paired reads were merged with COPE v1.2.5. Each unique nucleotide sequence was defined as a clonotype, and clonotypes were aligned to IMGT TRB V, D and J references with MiTCR v1.1. Only V-J combinations with frequency above 0.0001 were analysed, covering about 99% of repertoires. A TCR clonal expansion and chaos score per V-J combination was defined as the ratio of F50 clonal expansion to chaos observed in the TCRdist matrix. Welch's t-statistics and random forest were used to reduce the features to 10 to 15 V-J combinations, which were then used as input to a naive Bayes classifier. The Morisita-Horn index was used to measure how similar the thyroid and blood repertoires were. The raw public reads went through TCRdb reprocessing: fastp at Q25, MiXCR clone calling, in-frame beta chains kept. Merged by CDR3 protein, the rows form single entries marked with the most common genes and DNA. It is TCRdb's table, rather than the study itself, that gives the V and J calls and clone size. The sample table contains 660,000 or so distinct CDR3 sequences; only one count was recorded for under 50% of them. The ten largest clones add up to over 2.5% of the sample.

The ophthalmopathy patients had moderately to severely active disease, with a Clinical Activity Score of 3 or higher, a NOSPECS grade of 4 or higher, and a disease duration of less than 3 months. Patients with other autoimmune diseases, uncontrolled infections, pregnancy or lactation were excluded. Clinical symptoms, serum thyroxine, TRAb, thyroid ultrasound and orbital computed tomography formed the basis of the diagnosis. Using Ficoll-Paque density gradient centrifugation, PBMCs were isolated from 8.5 to 10 ml of fresh peripheral blood. Total RNA was extracted with Trizol reagent and quality-checked on an Agilent 2100 Bioanalyzer. About this clonotype: It has no known antigen specificity. One junction end disagrees with the germline gene, perhaps due to a read error.

Based on the germline V gene, the CDR1 and CDR2 sequences are SGHDN and FVKESK. Taken from cysteine to phenylalanine, the CDR3 has 13 residues. Only CDR3 DNA is held: 39 bases, read in frame from base 1. Recombination linked TRBV14 to TRBJ2-2; 8 junctional bases match TRBD1. The sequenced material came from peripheral blood. The sequence came from an adult man with Graves' ophthalmopathy. For the CDR3, the sequence is CASKDREAGELLF. The bases are TGTGCCAGCAAGGACAGGGAGGCCGGGGAGCTGCTTTTT.